Sequencing of this TCR beta chain was carried out in a study of early T cells in non-severe SARS-CoV-2 infection. This clonotype was seen a few times. TCRdb processed the 5' RACE reads anew with MiXCR; each CDR3 protein has one entry. There are tens of thousands of distinct CDR3 sequences in the sample; more than 12% occur only once, and 3% lies in the top ten. There are 16 residues in the CDR3. Germline CDR1 SEHNR, CDR2 FQNEAQ (reference sequence). V was pared by 5 bases and J by 8 bases, with 7 bases of the junction left unmatched. The clonotype was recovered from an adult who was a healthcare worker with PCR-confirmed SARS-CoV-2 infection or an uninfected control (not recorded which). The V call is TRBV7-9, the J call TRBJ2-1; TRBD2 aligns across 15 bases. What was sequenced was whole blood. CDR3: CASSRGTSGRLDEQFF. In DNA, the CDR3 is TGTGCCAGCAGCCGCGGGACTAGCGGGAGGTTAGATGAGCAGTTCTTC.